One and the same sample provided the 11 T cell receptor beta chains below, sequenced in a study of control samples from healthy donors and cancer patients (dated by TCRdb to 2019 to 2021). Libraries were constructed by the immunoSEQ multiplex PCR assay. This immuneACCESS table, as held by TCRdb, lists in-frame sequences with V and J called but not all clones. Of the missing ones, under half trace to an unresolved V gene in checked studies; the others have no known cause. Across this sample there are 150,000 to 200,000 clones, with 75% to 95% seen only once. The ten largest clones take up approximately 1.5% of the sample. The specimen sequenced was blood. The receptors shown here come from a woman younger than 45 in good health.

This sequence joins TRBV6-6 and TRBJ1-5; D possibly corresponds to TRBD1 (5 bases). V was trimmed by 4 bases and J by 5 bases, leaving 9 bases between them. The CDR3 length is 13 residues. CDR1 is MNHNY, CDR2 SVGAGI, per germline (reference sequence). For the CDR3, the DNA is TGTGCCAGCAGTTTCCCAGGGTATCAGCCCCAGCATTTT. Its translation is CASSFPGYQPQHF.

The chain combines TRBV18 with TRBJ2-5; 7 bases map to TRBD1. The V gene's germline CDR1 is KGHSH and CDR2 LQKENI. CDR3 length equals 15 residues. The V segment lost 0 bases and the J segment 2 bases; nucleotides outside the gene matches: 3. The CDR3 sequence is CASSPPGQYQETQYF. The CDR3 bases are TGTGCCAGCTCACCACCGGGACAGTATCAAGAGACCCAGTACTTC.

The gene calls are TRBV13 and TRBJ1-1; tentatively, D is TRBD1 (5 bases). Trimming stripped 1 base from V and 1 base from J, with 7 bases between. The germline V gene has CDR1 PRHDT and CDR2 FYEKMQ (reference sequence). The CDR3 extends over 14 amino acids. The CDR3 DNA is TGTGCCAGCAGCTTAGACAGGAGGAACACTGAAGCTTTCTTT. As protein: CASSLDRRNTEAFF.

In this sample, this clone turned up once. CDR3 region: CASSPGRYGYTF. The CDR3 DNA sequence: TGTGCCAGCAGCCCGGGACGATATGGCTACACCTTC. The chain recombines TRBV7-9 with TRBJ1-2; D might be TRBD1 (5 bases). CDR1 SEHNR and CDR2 FQNEAQ come from the germline V gene (reference sequence). The CDR3 totals 12 residues. Trimming took off 5 bases at V and 5 bases at J, with 9 bases between the two ends. The variable domain in full, with the rest retrieved from reference TRBV7-9 and TRBJ1-2, is DTGVSQNPRHKITKRGQNVTFRCDPISEHNRLYWYRQTLGQGPEFLTYFQNEAQLEKSRLLSDRFSAERPKGSFSTLEIQRTEQGDSAMYLCASSPGRYGYTFGSGTRLTVV.

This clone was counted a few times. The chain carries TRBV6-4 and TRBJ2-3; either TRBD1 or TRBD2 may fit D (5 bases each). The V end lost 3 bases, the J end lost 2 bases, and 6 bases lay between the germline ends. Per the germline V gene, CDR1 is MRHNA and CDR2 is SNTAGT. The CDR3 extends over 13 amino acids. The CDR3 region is CASSEGPTDTQYF. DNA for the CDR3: TGTGCCAGCAGTGAGGGACCCACAGATACGCAGTATTTT.

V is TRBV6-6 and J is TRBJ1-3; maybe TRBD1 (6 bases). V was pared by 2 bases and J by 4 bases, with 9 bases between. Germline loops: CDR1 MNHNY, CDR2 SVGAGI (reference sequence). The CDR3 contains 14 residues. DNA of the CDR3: TGTGCCAGCAGTTACAGAACAGGGGGAAACACCATATATTTT. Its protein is CASSYRTGGNTIYF.

The CDR3 DNA reads as TGTGCCAGCAGTTACGGACTAGCGGGAGGGCCGGGTGAGCAGTACTTC. Translation gives CASSYGLAGGPGEQYF. The rearrangement joins TRBV6-2 or TRBV6-3 to TRBJ2-7; 15 bases are a match to TRBD2. This CDR3 has 16 residues. V was pared by 2 bases and J by 7 bases, with 6 bases of the junction left unmatched. Germline V gives CDR1 MNHEY, CDR2 SVGEGT.

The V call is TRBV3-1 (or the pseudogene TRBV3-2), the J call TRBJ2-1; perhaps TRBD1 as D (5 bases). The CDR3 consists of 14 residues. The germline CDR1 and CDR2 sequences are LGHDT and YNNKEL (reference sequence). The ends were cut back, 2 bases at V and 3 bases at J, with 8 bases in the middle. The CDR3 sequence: CASSQRGNYNEQFF. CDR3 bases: TGTGCCAGCAGCCAAAGGGGTAACTACAATGAGCAGTTCTTC.

The chain's CDR3 is CASSIGREDEKLFF. DNA for the CDR3: TGTGCCAGTAGTATAGGGCGGGAGGATGAAAAACTGTTTTTT. The rearrangement joins TRBV19 to TRBJ1-4; D remains unclear. From germline, CDR1 is LNHDA and CDR2 SQIVND (reference sequence). V gave up 1 base and J gave up 6 bases, with 9 bases separating them. The CDR3 has 14 residues.

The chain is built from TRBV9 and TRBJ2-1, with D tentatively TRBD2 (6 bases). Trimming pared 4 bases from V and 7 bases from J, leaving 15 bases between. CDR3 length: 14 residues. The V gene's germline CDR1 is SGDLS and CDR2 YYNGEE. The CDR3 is CASSPDYSVNEQFF. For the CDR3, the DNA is TGTGCCAGCAGCCCGGACTACTCGGTTAATGAGCAGTTCTTC. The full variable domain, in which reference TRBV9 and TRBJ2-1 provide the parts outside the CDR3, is DSGVTQTPKHLITATGQRVTLRCSPRSGDLSVYWYQQSLDQGLQFLIQYYNGEERAKGNILERFSAQQFPDLHSELNLSSLELGDSALYFCASSPDYSVNEQFFGPGTRLTVL.

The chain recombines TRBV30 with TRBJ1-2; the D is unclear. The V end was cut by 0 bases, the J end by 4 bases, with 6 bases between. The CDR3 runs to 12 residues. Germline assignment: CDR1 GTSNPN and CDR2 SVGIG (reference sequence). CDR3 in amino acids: CAWSVQLYGYTF. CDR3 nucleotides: TGTGCCTGGAGTGTACAACTCTATGGCTACACCTTC.